The clone carrying this T cell receptor (beta chain) was seen more than once but under ten times. As yet, its antigen is unknown. The source of the sample is a study of human T cells and chemical hapten exposure. Study-wide context: There were per-sample TCR yield variations, arising mainly from small pooled library volume differences. Study-wide points: DPC sensitization produced no change in TCRs with frequency above 1 in 1000.

The J segment lost 7 bases and the V segment lost 1 base, leaving 11 bases of the junction unmatched. Looked up from germline, CDR1 is SGHTA and CDR2 is FQGNSA. CDR3 length: 17 residues. Documented time point: pre-sensitization, week 0. Treatment noted: therapeutic diphenylcyclopropenone sensitization with weekly scalp DPC. Blood collection happened ahead of applying each patch test. Total RNA was isolated from unfractionated whole blood. TCRdb fed the RACE reads into MiXCR, producing one record per CDR3 protein. The sample lists more than 300,000 distinct CDR3 sequences, less than 6.5% occurring once.

The receptor was derived from a woman aged 45-65 years with alopecia areata. Some clones in this sample may be carry-over from other donors' samples. Source: whole blood, taken in connection with sensitization to the hapten diphenylcyclopropenone (DPC). V usage is TRBV7-2 and J usage is TRBJ2-1; the match to TRBD2 covers 9 bases. The CDR3 region is CASSLVGGRATGNEQFF. In nucleotides, the CDR3 is TGTGCCAGCAGCTTAGTGGGCGGGAGGGCCACGGGAAATGAGCAGTTCTTC.